These 27 T cell receptor beta chains were sequenced from one sample in a study of T-cell memory formation after mild COVID-19. TCRdb re-derived calls from the 5' RACE reads in MiXCR, one entry per CDR3 protein. The sample lists under 300,000 distinct CDR3 sequences, 16% occurring once. Sample: PBMCs or a T cell subset sorted from them (not recorded which). The receptors were gathered from a young man who had mild COVID-19 (a few samples of this study predate the infection). Cell type and time point are not known.

This clonotype was found a few times. V usage is TRBV12-5 and J usage is TRBJ2-3; 13 positions agree with TRBD2. Germline trimming cut 6 bases from V and 1 base from J; bases unmatched to any gene: 10. Germline CDR1 is LGHNT and CDR2 is FRNRAP. This CDR3 comprises 18 residues. Here the CDR3 reads CASGPGTSGAAGTDTQYF. The CDR3 DNA reads TGTGCTAGTGGCCCCGGGACTAGCGGGGCAGCAGGCACAGATACGCAGTATTTT.

This clonotype was counted only a few times. The gene calls are TRBV5-1 and TRBJ2-2; D might be TRBD1 (5 bases). Germline V gives CDR1 SGHRS, CDR2 YFSETQ. Trimming cost V 0 bases and J 7 bases, with 16 bases left between them. This CDR3 is 16 amino acids long. The CDR3 here is CASSLAPTTRDGELFF. DNA of the CDR3: TGCGCCAGCAGCTTGGCCCCGACAACCAGGGACGGGGAGCTGTTTTTT.

In its sample, this clonotype was seen a few times. The chain employs TRBV9 and TRBJ2-2; TRBD1 agrees at 8 bases. Germline V gives CDR1 SGDLS, CDR2 YYNGEE. The CDR3 has 16 amino acids. The junction had 8 bases not matched to a gene; V was cut back by 6 bases and J by 1 base. This CDR3 reads CASTKSDRVNTGELFF. The CDR3, as DNA: TGTGCCAGCACGAAGTCGGACAGGGTGAACACCGGGGAGCTGTTTTTT.

This rearrangement joins TRBV10-3 to TRBJ1-6; D not certain. The germline V gene has CDR1 ENHRY and CDR2 SYGVKD. Trimming removed 8 bases at V and 0 bases at J, with 11 bases between. CDR3 length: 15 amino acids. CDR3 amino acids: CAIQSGSSYNSPLHF. CDR3 DNA sequence: TGTGCCATCCAGTCGGGGAGCTCCTATAATTCACCCCTCCACTTT.

The sample holds a few counts of this clonotype. The chain joins TRBV20-1 to TRBJ2-1; 9 bases align to TRBD2. The germline V gene encodes CDR1 DFQATT and CDR2 SNEGSKA (reference sequence). The CDR3 totals 14 residues. V gave up 5 bases and J gave up 4 bases; unmatched junction bases: 6. In DNA, the CDR3 is TGCAGTGCTGACGATAGCGGGGGTTACAATGAGCAGTTCTTC. Its translation is CSADDSGGYNEQFF.

This clonotype was counted only a few times. The chain couples TRBV28 to TRBJ2-7, with 8 bases fitting TRBD2. V dropped 5 bases and J dropped 3; count of bases not matched to a gene: 9. The CDR3 loop spans 15 amino acids. Per the germline V gene, CDR1 is MDHEN and CDR2 is SYDVKM. CDR3 sequence reads: CASSTPSGRVYEQYF. Written as DNA, the CDR3 is TGTGCCAGCAGTACTCCGAGCGGGAGAGTCTACGAGCAGTACTTC.

This chain links TRBV11-2 with TRBJ2-7, with TRBD2 matching over 7 bases. CDR3 size: 16 residues. The V gene's germline CDR1 is SGHAT and CDR2 FQNNGV. V shed 2 bases and J 1 base; nucleotides not matched to a gene: 8. The CDR3 DNA follows: TGTGCCAGCAGCTTAATTGCGGGGGTAGGGTCCTACGAGCAGTACTTC. Protein: CASSLIAGVGSYEQYF. The full variable domain, in which reference TRBV11-2 and TRBJ2-7 provide the parts outside the CDR3, is EAGVAQSPRYKIIEKRQSVAFWCNPISGHATLYWYQQILGQGPKLLIQFQNNGVVDDSQLPKDRFSAERLKGVDSTLKIQPAKLEDSAVYLCASSLIAGVGSYEQYFGPGTRLTVT.

In this sample, this clonotype turned up a few times. CDR3 DNA: TGTGCCAGCAGCCAAGATACCTCGGGACAGGGCGACGAGCAGTACTTC. This codes for CASSQDTSGQGDEQYF. The chain links TRBV3-1 to TRBJ2-7; TRBD1 aligns across 9 bases. Germline CDR1 LGHDT, CDR2 YNNKEL (reference sequence). This CDR3 has 16 amino acids. V was pared by 0 bases and J by 5 bases, with 8 bases of the junction left unmatched.

The chain joins TRBV20-1 to TRBJ2-3, with TRBD2 as a possible D gene (5 bases). This CDR3 has 14 residues. The germline gives CDR1 DFQATT, CDR2 SNEGSKA (reference sequence). Trimming left V 6 bases short and J 0 bases short, with 13 bases between. The CDR3 is CSARSGSSTDTQYF. The CDR3 DNA follows: TGCAGTGCCCGGTCGGGGTCTAGCACAGATACGCAGTATTTT.

The chain recombines TRBV9 with TRBJ2-1; unclear D gene. V lost 0 bases and J 2 bases, leaving 6 bases between the germline ends. This CDR3 contains 14 residues. Germline V gene data show CDR1 as SGDLS and CDR2 as YYNGEE. The CDR3 DNA reads as TGTGCCAGCAGCGTAGACAGAGCCTACAATGAGCAGTTCTTC. It specifies CASSVDRAYNEQFF.

The genes are TRBV5-1 and TRBJ2-1; TRBD1 matches 7 bases. The CDR3 runs 15 residues. Germline CDR1 and CDR2: SGHRS and YFSETQ. Trimming cost V 3 bases and J 5 bases; bases outside gene matches: 8. Written as DNA, the CDR3 is TGCGCCAGCAGCTGGGGTCGGACAGGCAACAATGAGCAGTTCTTC. Protein product: CASSWGRTGNNEQFF.

This clonotype was seen a few times. This chain uses TRBV6-5 with TRBJ1-2; D possibly corresponds to TRBD1 (5 bases). With 5 bases removed from V and 5 bases from J, the gap between germline ends came to 18 bases. The CDR3 totals 15 residues. Germline values: CDR1 MNHEY, CDR2 SVGAGI. CDR3: CASSMWGGSDYGYTF. The CDR3, as DNA: TGTGCCAGCAGTATGTGGGGGGGGTCGGATTATGGCTACACCTTC.

There are a few counts of this clonotype. The V gene is TRBV5-1, the J gene TRBJ2-7; 7 nucleotides agree with TRBD1. Germline loops: CDR1 SGHRS, CDR2 YFSETQ. The J segment lost 5 bases and the V segment lost 7 bases, leaving 9 bases of the junction unmatched. The CDR3 loop spans 13 amino acids. As DNA, the CDR3 is TGCGCCAGCCTGCCCGAAGGGGGCAACGAGCAGTACTTC. It translates to CASLPEGGNEQYF.

J is TRBJ1-3 and V is TRBV20-1; D uncertain. The CDR3 length is 15 residues. CDR1 DFQATT and CDR2 SNEGSKA come from the germline V gene (reference sequence). The ends were cut back, 3 bases at V and 0 bases at J, with 12 bases in the middle. The CDR3 coding sequence is TGCAGTGCTAGTCCAGGATACGCCTCTGGAAACACCATATATTTT. This sequence encodes CSASPGYASGNTIYF.

A few counts support this clonotype. This chain links TRBV4-1 with TRBJ2-1; 11 nucleotides agree with TRBD2. Germline CDR1 reads MGHRA; CDR2 reads YSYEKL. With 7 bases clipped from V and 8 bases from J, the junction kept 13 bases outside the gene matches. The CDR3 contains 16 residues. Here the CDR3 reads CASTPLSGGAGDEQFF. The CDR3 nucleotides are TGCGCCAGCACTCCCCTTAGCGGGGGGGCCGGAGATGAGCAGTTCTTC.

In this sample, this clonotype turned up a few times. The chain joins TRBV4-3 to TRBJ2-2; D is unresolved. From germline, CDR1 is LGHNA and CDR2 YSLEER. V lost 3 bases to trimming and J lost 1 base, with 15 bases between them. This CDR3 is built from 17 residues. This chain's CDR3 is CASSHTGVKQNTGELFF. In DNA form, the CDR3 reads TGCGCCAGCAGCCACACCGGTGTCAAACAGAACACCGGGGAGCTGTTTTTT.

In this sample, this clonotype turned up a few times. The chain carries TRBV5-1 and TRBJ1-5; no reliable D call. From germline, CDR1 is SGHRS and CDR2 YFSETQ. V was cut by 0 bases and J by 7 bases, with 17 bases left in between. The CDR3 is made up of 16 amino acids. The CDR3 region is CASSLGASGKGQPQHF. CDR3 bases: TGCGCCAGCAGCTTGGGGGCGTCGGGAAAAGGGCAGCCCCAGCATTTT.

The sample holds a few counts of this clonotype. This chain links TRBV12-3 or TRBV12-4 with TRBJ2-3; D is perhaps TRBD1 (5 bases). Trimming stripped 3 bases from V and 1 base from J, with 14 bases between. The CDR3 loop spans 16 amino acids. The CDR3, as DNA: TGTGCCAGCAGTTTTACCCAGGGAATGGGCACAGATACGCAGTATTTT. It encodes CASSFTQGMGTDTQYF.

This sequence joins TRBV5-1 and TRBJ1-3, with 8 positions matching TRBD1. CDR1 SGHRS and CDR2 YFSETQ come from the germline V gene. There are 17 residues in the CDR3. V dropped 2 bases and J dropped 0; count of bases not matched to a gene: 7. The CDR3 bases are TGCGCCAGCAGCTTTTATGGGACAGGTACCTCTGGAAACACCATATATTTT. Amino acids: CASSFYGTGTSGNTIYF.

This clonotype was recorded at least ten times. V is TRBV7-2 and J is TRBJ2-7; D may be TRBD1 (5 bases). There are 15 residues in the CDR3. V lost 5 bases to trimming and J lost 1 base, with 15 bases between them. Germline V gene data show CDR1 as SGHTA and CDR2 as FQGNSA. DNA of the CDR3: TGTGCCAGCAGCCGGCAGGGTGTAGCATCCTACGAGCAGTACGTC. Protein sequence: CASSRQGVASYEQYV.

The rearrangement links TRBV7-2 to TRBJ2-7, with 11 bases identical to TRBD1. This CDR3 has 15 residues. V shed 4 bases and J 3 bases; nucleotides not matched to a gene: 5. From germline, CDR1 is SGHTA and CDR2 FQGNSA. CDR3 bases: TGTGCCAGCAGCTCAGCGGGACAGGGGGGCTACGAGCAGTACTTC. This gives the protein CASSSAGQGGYEQYF.

This clonotype was detected a few times. The chain carries TRBV4-3 and TRBJ1-2; a weak D match, TRBD1 (5 bases). Germline V gene data show CDR1 as LGHNA and CDR2 as YSLEER. Trimming took off 4 bases at V and 4 bases at J, with 16 bases between the two ends. This CDR3 is built from 15 residues. The CDR3 bases are TGCGCCAGCAGCCTCAGCCCCCAGGGCCTCTATGGCTACACCTTC. It yields the protein CASSLSPQGLYGYTF.

The sample holds a few counts of this clonotype. This chain links TRBV20-1 with TRBJ2-3, with 7 bases aligning to TRBD1. J gave up 7 bases and V 5 bases, and 12 bases lay outside the gene matches. The CDR3 length is 14 residues. Germline V lookup: CDR1 DFQATT, CDR2 SNEGSKA (reference sequence). This CDR3 reads CSALSGTVLNTQYF. The CDR3 DNA reads as TGCAGTGCTTTGTCCGGGACAGTACTAAATACGCAGTATTTT.

This clonotype was counted many times. This chain links TRBV7-9 with TRBJ1-1, with D unclear. There are 14 residues in the CDR3. The germline V and J ends were trimmed by 1 base and 1 base, with 7 bases remaining between them. Germline-derived CDR1 and CDR2 are SEHNR and FQNEAQ (reference sequence). The CDR3 sequence is CASSLGQANTEAFF. Here the CDR3 DNA reads TGTGCCAGCAGCTTAGGGCAGGCGAACACTGAAGCTTTCTTT.

This clonotype was picked up many times. V and J are TRBV7-8 and TRBJ1-2, with D uncertain. Between the trimmed V and J ends, which lost 1 base and 0 bases, there was a span of 9 bases. The CDR3 covers 15 residues. Germline values: CDR1 SGHVS, CDR2 FQNEAQ. This CDR3 reads CASSLVGGSNYGYTF. The CDR3 DNA is TGTGCCAGCAGCTTAGTCGGCGGATCTAACTATGGCTACACCTTC.

This clonotype was found many times. The chain's CDR3 is CASSPSTSGGTDTQYF. The CDR3 region has the DNA TGCGCCAGCAGCCCCTCAACTAGCGGGGGCACAGATACGCAGTATTTT. The rearrangement joins TRBV5-1 to TRBJ2-3; TRBD2 matches 10 bases. The germline CDR1 and CDR2 sequences are SGHRS and YFSETQ. CDR3 size: 16 residues. V dropped 4 bases and J dropped 1; count of bases not matched to a gene: 6.

There are a few counts of this clonotype. The chain is built from TRBV24-1 and TRBJ2-3; 8 bases are shared with TRBD1. The trim removed 3 bases at V and 1 base at J, leaving 8 bases unmatched. The CDR3 extends over 17 amino acids. In germline, CDR1 is KGHDR, CDR2 SFDVKD. The CDR3 protein is CATSDPGTGPRTDTQYF. Here the CDR3 DNA reads TGTGCCACCAGTGATCCCGGGACAGGCCCCCGCACAGATACGCAGTATTTT.